This TCR beta chain was documented in a study of regulatory T cells in long-lasting Graves disease. The time point here: newly diagnosed GD, antithyroid drugs for less than 3 months. From RNA extracted from PBMCs, the TCR library was made. By American Thyroid Association guidelines, Graves' disease was diagnosed in the cohort. The CDR3 extends over 11 amino acids. V lost 5 bases to trimming and J lost 9 bases, with 8 bases between them. CDR1 is SGHAT, CDR2 FQNNGV, per germline. Through Arm-PCR of CDR3 regions and iRepertoire HTBI primers, TCR beta libraries were built. TCRdb re-called the multiplex PCR reads through MiXCR, storing one row per CDR3 protein. The table has around 240,000 distinct CDR3 sequences, approximately 20% seen once. This clonotype came up many times. This sample also belongs to another study, concerning T cells in Graves' hyperthyroidism and ophthalmopathy. That investigation notes: Clinicians diagnosed patients from clinical symptoms, serum thyroxine and TRAb, thyroid ultrasound and orbital computed tomography. In the first-round RT-PCR of the TCR CDR3, the HTBI primer set was used. The model foresaw ophthalmopathy a median around seven months prior to onset.

V is TRBV11-2 and J is TRBJ2-1, with D possibly TRBD2 on 5 matching bases. Here the sequenced sample was peripheral blood mononuclear cells (PBMCs), taken at new diagnosis, from a patient treated with antithyroid drugs. This clonotype was sampled from a woman aged 25 to 39 with Graves disease. CDR3 loop: CASSLLAEQFF. The CDR3 nucleotides read TGTGCCAGCAGCCTTCTAGCTGAGCAGTTCTTC.